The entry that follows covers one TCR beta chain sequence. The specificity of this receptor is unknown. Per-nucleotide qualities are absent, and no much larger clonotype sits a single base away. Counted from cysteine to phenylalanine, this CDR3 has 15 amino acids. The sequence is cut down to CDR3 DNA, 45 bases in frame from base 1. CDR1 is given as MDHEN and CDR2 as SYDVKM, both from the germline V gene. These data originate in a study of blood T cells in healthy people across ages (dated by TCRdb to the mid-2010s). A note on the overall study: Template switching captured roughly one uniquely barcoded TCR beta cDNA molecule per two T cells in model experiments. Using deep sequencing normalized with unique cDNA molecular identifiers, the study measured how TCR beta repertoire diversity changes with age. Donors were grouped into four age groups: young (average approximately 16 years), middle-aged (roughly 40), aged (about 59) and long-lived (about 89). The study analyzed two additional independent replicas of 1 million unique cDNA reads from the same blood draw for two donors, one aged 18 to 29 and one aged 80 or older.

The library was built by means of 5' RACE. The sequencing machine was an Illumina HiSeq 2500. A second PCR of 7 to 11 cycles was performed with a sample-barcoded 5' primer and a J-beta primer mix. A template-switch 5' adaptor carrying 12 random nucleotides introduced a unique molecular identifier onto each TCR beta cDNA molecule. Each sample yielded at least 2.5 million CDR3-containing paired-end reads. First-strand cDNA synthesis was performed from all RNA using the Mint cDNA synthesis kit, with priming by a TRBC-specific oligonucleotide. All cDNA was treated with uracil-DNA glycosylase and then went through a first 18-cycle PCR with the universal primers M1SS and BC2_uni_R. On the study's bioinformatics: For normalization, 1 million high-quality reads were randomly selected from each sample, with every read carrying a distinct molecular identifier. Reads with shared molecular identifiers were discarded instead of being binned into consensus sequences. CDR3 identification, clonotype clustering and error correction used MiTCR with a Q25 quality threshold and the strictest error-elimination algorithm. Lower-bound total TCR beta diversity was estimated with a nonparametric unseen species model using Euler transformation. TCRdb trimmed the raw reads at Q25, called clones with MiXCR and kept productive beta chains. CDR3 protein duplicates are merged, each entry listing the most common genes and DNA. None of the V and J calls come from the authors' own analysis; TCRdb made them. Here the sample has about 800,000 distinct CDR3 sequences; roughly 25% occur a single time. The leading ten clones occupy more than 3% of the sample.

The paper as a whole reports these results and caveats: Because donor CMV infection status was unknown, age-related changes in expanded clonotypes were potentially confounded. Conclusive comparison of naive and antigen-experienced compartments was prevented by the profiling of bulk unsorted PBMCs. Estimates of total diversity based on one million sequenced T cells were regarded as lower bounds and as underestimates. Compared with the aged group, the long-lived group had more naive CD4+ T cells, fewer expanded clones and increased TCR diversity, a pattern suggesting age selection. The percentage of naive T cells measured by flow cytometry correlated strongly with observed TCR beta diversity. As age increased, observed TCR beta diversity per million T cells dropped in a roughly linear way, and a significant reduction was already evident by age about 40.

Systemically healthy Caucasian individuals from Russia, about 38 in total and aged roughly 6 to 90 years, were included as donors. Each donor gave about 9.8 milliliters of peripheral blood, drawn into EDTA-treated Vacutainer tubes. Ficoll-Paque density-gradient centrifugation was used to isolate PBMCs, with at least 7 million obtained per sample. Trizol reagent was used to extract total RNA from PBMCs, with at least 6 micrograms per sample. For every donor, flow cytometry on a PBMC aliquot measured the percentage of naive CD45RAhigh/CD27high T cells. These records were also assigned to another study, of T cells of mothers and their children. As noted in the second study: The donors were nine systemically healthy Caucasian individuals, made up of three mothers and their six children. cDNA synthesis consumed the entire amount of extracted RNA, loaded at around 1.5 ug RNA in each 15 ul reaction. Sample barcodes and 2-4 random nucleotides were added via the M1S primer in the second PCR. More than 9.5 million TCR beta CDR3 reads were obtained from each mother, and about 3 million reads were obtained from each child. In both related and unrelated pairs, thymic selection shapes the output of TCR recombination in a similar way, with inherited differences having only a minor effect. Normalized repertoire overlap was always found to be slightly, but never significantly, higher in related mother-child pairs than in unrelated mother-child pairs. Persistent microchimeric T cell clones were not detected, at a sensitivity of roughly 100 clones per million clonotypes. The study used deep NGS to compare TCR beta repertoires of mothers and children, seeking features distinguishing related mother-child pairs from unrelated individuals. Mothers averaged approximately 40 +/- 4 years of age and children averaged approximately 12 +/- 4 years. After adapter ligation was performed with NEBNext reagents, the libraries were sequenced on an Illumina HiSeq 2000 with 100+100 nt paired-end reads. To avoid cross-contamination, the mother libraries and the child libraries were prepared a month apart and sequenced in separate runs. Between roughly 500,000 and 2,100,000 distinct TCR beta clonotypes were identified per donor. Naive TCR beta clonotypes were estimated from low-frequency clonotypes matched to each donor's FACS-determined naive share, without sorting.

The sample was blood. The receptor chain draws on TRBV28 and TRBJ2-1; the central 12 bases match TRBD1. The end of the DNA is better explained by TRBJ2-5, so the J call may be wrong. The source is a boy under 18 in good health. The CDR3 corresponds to CASSTGQGAVETQYF. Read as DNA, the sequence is TGTGCCAGCAGTACGGGACAGGGGGCGGTGGAGACCCAGTACTTC.